This TCR beta chain was identified during a study of cytomegalovirus exposure and HLA in healthy donors. The PCR had 60 Vbeta and 13 Jbeta primers. Clones were read by immunoSEQ multiplex PCR, and TCRdb kept only the in-frame ones, dropping some. Of 150,000 to 200,000 clones listed, roughly four fifths are singletons. Points from the study as a whole: By a later analysis, the bulk of CMV-associated TCR beta chains appeared HLA-restricted. A list of roughly 180 TCR beta chains associated with cytomegalovirus was given.

In the case of this clone: What it binds is unknown.

With 4 bases removed from V and 0 bases from J, the gap between germline ends came to 8 bases. CDR3 size: 14 residues. Germline CDR1 reads SGHKS; CDR2 reads YYEKEE (reference sequence). This sequence originates from a girl under 18 in good health and CMV-seropositive. The specimen was PBMCs. This sequence joins TRBV5-5 and TRBJ1-3, with D tentatively TRBD1 (5 bases). The chain's CDR3 is CASSQDTSGNTIYF. As DNA, the CDR3 is TGTGCCAGCAGCCAGGACACCTCTGGAAACACCATATATTTT.